Below are 7 T cell receptor beta chains sequenced from a single sample in a study of shared clonotypes between healthy human individuals. Profiled with immunoSEQ multiplex PCR; TCRdb holds only in-frame clones, not every one. The table records hundreds of thousands of clones, roughly 72% of them present only once. The sequenced material came from memory CD4+ T cells sorted from blood. Subset in this sample: CD45RA-negative fraction. Receptors originate from a woman in her twenties or thirties in good health.

The chain is built from TRBV30 and TRBJ2-3; possibly TRBD2 for D (6 bases). CDR3 length: 15 amino acids. The V gene's germline CDR1 is GTSNPN and CDR2 SVGIG (reference sequence). V lost 1 base, J lost 2 bases, and 13 bases lay in between. In DNA form, the CDR3 reads TGTGCCTGGAGTGCCCCAAGGGGACTCACAGATACGCAGTATTTT. The encoded protein is CAWSAPRGLTDTQYF.

J is TRBJ1-6 and V is TRBV27, with D possibly being TRBD1 (5 bases). Germline V gives CDR1 MNHEY, CDR2 SMNVEV (reference sequence). Trimming left V 6 bases short and J 13 bases short, with 19 bases between. The CDR3 is made up of 14 amino acids. This chain's CDR3 is CASRPRQGYAPLHF. Written as DNA, the CDR3 is TGTGCCAGCAGACCGAGGCAGGGTTATGCTCCCCTCCACTTT.

The gene calls are TRBV6-6 and TRBJ2-7; 10 bases are a match to TRBD2. The V segment lost 2 bases and the J segment 3 bases; nucleotides outside the gene matches: 1. In germline, CDR1 is MNHNY, CDR2 SVGAGI (reference sequence). This CDR3 spans 14 amino acids. Here the CDR3 DNA reads TGTGCCAGCAGTTACCTAGCGGGAGTCTACGAGCAGTACTTC. Its translation is CASSYLAGVYEQYF.

This clone was seen a few times. The V gene is TRBV5-6, the J gene TRBJ2-2, with 9 bases fitting TRBD2. J lost 3 bases, V lost 4 bases, and 7 bases had no gene match. The CDR3 has 16 amino acids. Per germline, CDR1 SGHDT and CDR2 YYEEEE. CDR3 loop: CASSTPRGGYTGELFF. CDR3 DNA sequence: TGTGCCAGCAGCACACCGCGGGGGGGCTACACCGGGGAGCTGTTTTTT.

V gene TRBV7-8 combines with J gene TRBJ1-5, with D uncertain. Trimming took off 1 base at V and 4 bases at J, with 5 bases between the two ends. CDR3 size: 13 residues. Germline-derived CDR1 and CDR2 are SGHVS and FQNEAQ. DNA of the CDR3: TGTGCCAGCAGCTTAGTAAGTAATCAGCCCCAGCATTTT. This gives the protein CASSLVSNQPQHF.

The chain recombines TRBV28 with TRBJ2-7; TRBD2 agrees at 9 bases. The CDR3 runs to 16 residues. Germline V gene sequence: CDR1 MDHEN, CDR2 SYDVKM. Germline trimming cut 6 bases from V and 4 bases from J; bases unmatched to any gene: 13. CDR3 protein: CASSLKGLAGRYEQYF. Written as DNA, the CDR3 is TGTGCCAGCAGCCTCAAGGGGCTAGCGGGAAGGTACGAGCAGTACTTC.

The sample holds a few counts of this clone. This chain uses TRBV2 with TRBJ1-2; the match to TRBD1 covers 7 bases. Germline CDR1 SNHLY, CDR2 FYNNEI. The junction had 13 bases not matched to a gene; V was cut back by 7 bases and J by 8 bases. The CDR3 runs 14 residues. CDR3 amino acids: CASMFPAQGWGYTF. As DNA, the CDR3 is TGTGCCAGCATGTTCCCCGCACAGGGGTGGGGCTACACCTTC.